Listed here are 14 T cell receptor beta chains from one sample, sequenced in a study of shared T cell receptors in the human thymus. Clones were sequenced by immunoSEQ multiplex PCR, and TCRdb holds only the in-frame ones, with some missing. The sample carries about 660,000 clones, about 89% recorded once. This sample was also put to use in a study of human thymus T cells.

Sequenced: thymocytes. The source of these receptors is a boy less than two years old with a congenital heart defect.

The CDR3 loop reads CASSLAGDHYEQYF. The CDR3 bases are TGTGCCAGTTCGCTAGCGGGGGACCACTACGAGCAGTACTTC. The chain links TRBV19 to TRBJ2-7, with 10 positions matching TRBD2. V lost 8 bases and J lost 3; bases outside the gene matches: 7. The CDR3 runs to 14 residues. Germline V gene lookup returns CDR1 LNHDA and CDR2 SQIVND (reference sequence).

This clone appeared a few times. This rearrangement joins TRBV28 to TRBJ2-7; D unclear. The ends were cut back, 2 bases at V and 5 bases at J, with 10 bases in the middle. Germline V CDR1 and CDR2: MDHEN, SYDVKM. This CDR3 is built from 13 residues. This CDR3 is CASSLAQIHEQYF. The CDR3, as DNA: TGTGCCAGCAGTTTAGCACAGATCCACGAGCAGTACTTC. Combining the CDR3 with reference TRBV28 and TRBJ2-7 gives the whole variable domain DVKVTQSSRYLVKRTGEKVFLECVQDMDHENMFWYRQDPGLGLRLIYFSYDVKMKEKGDIPEGYSVSREKKERFSLILESASTNQTSMYLCASSLAQIHEQYFGPGTRLTVT.

This clone showed up just once. The chain combines TRBV9 with TRBJ2-3; D not certain. The germline V and J ends were trimmed by 0 bases and 0 bases, with 5 bases remaining between them. The CDR3 runs to 14 residues. Germline-derived CDR1 and CDR2 are SGDLS and YYNGEE. The CDR3 nucleotides read TGTGCCAGCAGCGTAGAACAGAGCACAGATACGCAGTATTTT. As protein: CASSVEQSTDTQYF. The whole variable domain, remainder taken from reference TRBV9 and TRBJ2-3, is DSGVTQTPKHLITATGQRVTLRCSPRSGDLSVYWYQQSLDQGLQFLIQYYNGEERAKGNILERFSAQQFPDLHSELNLSSLELGDSALYFCASSVEQSTDTQYFGPGTRLTVL.

The V and J genes are TRBV28 and TRBJ2-7; 8 nucleotides agree with TRBD2. This CDR3 comprises 15 residues. Germline assignment: CDR1 MDHEN and CDR2 SYDVKM. Trimming at V came to 5 bases and at J to 8 bases, leaving 14 bases not matched to a gene. CDR3 in DNA: TGTGCCAGCAGTGCCTGGGGCGGGGGGCTACGACAGCAGTACTTC. It yields the protein CASSAWGGGLRQQYF.

The chain couples TRBV30 to TRBJ1-4; perhaps TRBD1 as D (6 bases). Trimming pared 2 bases from V and 0 bases from J, leaving 13 bases between. The CDR3 sequence is 16 residues long. Per germline, CDR1 GTSNPN and CDR2 SVGIG (reference sequence). CDR3: CAWSRDTDATNEKLFF. The CDR3 nucleotides are TGTGCCTGGAGTCGGGACACAGACGCAACTAATGAAAAACTGTTTTTT. The full variable domain, its missing parts supplied by reference TRBV30 and TRBJ1-4, is SQTIHQWPATLVQPVGSPLSLECTVEGTSNPNLYWYRQAAGRGLQLLFYSVGIGQISSEVPQNLSASRPQDRQFILSSKKLLLSDSGFYLCAWSRDTDATNEKLFFGSGTQLSVL.

The chain couples TRBV11-2 to TRBJ2-7; weak D call: TRBD1 (6 bases). V lost 5 bases and J 4 bases, leaving 12 bases between the germline ends. CDR1 and CDR2 from the germline V gene are SGHAT and FQNNGV. This CDR3 is built from 13 residues. In DNA, the CDR3 is TGTGCCAGCAGCCCGGACAGAAAATACGAGCAGTACTTC. Translation: CASSPDRKYEQYF.

This clone was counted between two and nine times. Here the CDR3 DNA reads TGTGCCAGCAGTACCAATGACAGGGGGGCTGAAGCTTTCTTT. Its protein is CASSTNDRGAEAFF. The rearrangement joins TRBV28 to TRBJ1-1, with 9 bases aligning to TRBD1. Losses at the gene ends were 5 bases for V and 6 bases for J; bases not matched to a gene: 7. The CDR3 sequence is 14 residues long. The V gene's germline CDR1 is MDHEN and CDR2 SYDVKM.

The chain combines TRBV28 with TRBJ1-3; tentative D call: TRBD1 (5 bases). Germline CDR1 and CDR2: MDHEN and SYDVKM. V shed 8 bases and J shed 3 bases, with 17 bases lying between them. CDR3 length: 15 residues. CDR3 sequence reads: CASELDQGNGNTIYF. In DNA, the CDR3 is TGTGCCAGCGAATTAGATCAGGGAAATGGAAACACCATATATTTT.

The rearrangement links TRBV28 to TRBJ2-1; tentatively, D is TRBD2 (5 bases). Germline V lookup: CDR1 MDHEN, CDR2 SYDVKM. This CDR3 comprises 16 residues. Deletions cut 1 base from V and 2 bases from J, with 12 bases between. CDR3 in amino acids: CASSLLGGRAYNEQFF. As DNA, the CDR3 is TGTGCCAGCAGTTTATTAGGCGGGCGGGCCTACAATGAGCAGTTCTTC. Supplemented by reference TRBV28 and TRBJ2-1, the full variable domain reads DVKVTQSSRYLVKRTGEKVFLECVQDMDHENMFWYRQDPGLGLRLIYFSYDVKMKEKGDIPEGYSVSREKKERFSLILESASTNQTSMYLCASSLLGGRAYNEQFFGPGTRLTVL.

The chain links TRBV5-1 to TRBJ1-1; D unclear. CDR3 length equals 15 residues. Germline CDR1 is SGHRS and CDR2 is YFSETQ. V lost 0 bases and J 4 bases, leaving 13 bases between the germline ends. CDR3 sequence (DNA): TGCGCCAGCAGCTTGGCCGGGCCCCGGGGCACTGAAGCTTTCTTT. This encodes CASSLAGPRGTEAFF.

The chain couples TRBV7-9 to TRBJ2-1; TRBD2 aligns across 14 bases. The CDR3 sequence is 14 residues long. In germline, CDR1 is SEHNR, CDR2 FQNEAQ (reference sequence). J lost 13 bases, V lost 4 bases, and 6 bases had no gene match. CDR3 nucleotides: TGTGCCAGCAGCTCGACTAGCGGGAGGGCCGGACAGTTCTTC. Protein: CASSSTSGRAGQFF.

The CDR3 spells CASSLNRSWFFYGYTF. The DNA of the CDR3 is TGTGCCAGCAGCTTAAATCGTAGTTGGTTCTTCTATGGCTACACCTTC. The chain has TRBV7-9 and TRBJ1-2; D uncertain. Per the germline V gene, CDR1 is SEHNR and CDR2 is FQNEAQ (reference sequence). Trimming stripped 2 bases from V and 4 bases from J, with 17 bases between. The CDR3 totals 16 residues.

The rearrangement links TRBV6-1 to TRBJ2-2, with D perhaps TRBD2 (6 bases). Trimming removed 8 bases from V and 3 bases from J, with 13 bases in between. The CDR3 runs to 14 residues. Germline V gives CDR1 MNHNS, CDR2 SASEGT. The CDR3 sequence is CASSGTHHTGELFF. Here the CDR3 DNA reads TGTGCCAGCTCCGGGACTCACCACACCGGGGAGCTGTTTTTT.

DNA for the CDR3: TGTGCCAGCAGTTACTTCCAGTGGGCTTTCGCCACTGAAGCTTTCTTT. Translating gives CASSYFQWAFATEAFF. The chain combines TRBV6-5 with TRBJ1-1; D not resolved. The CDR3 spans 16 residues. V was pared by 1 base and J by 4 bases, with 16 bases between. The V gene's germline CDR1 is MNHEY and CDR2 SVGAGI.